This T cell receptor beta chain comes out of a study of OX40 agonist ivuxolimab in advanced cancers. As for the study more broadly: The costimulatory receptor OX40 (CD134) was targeted by ivuxolimab, a fully human IgG2 agonistic monoclonal antibody. The purpose of peripheral TCRbeta sequencing was to test whether ivuxolimab changed TCR sequence diversity and led to clonal T-cell expansion. Intravenous ivuxolimab was administered to patients every 2 weeks at six dose levels: 0.01, 0.1, 0.3, 1.5, 3 and 10 mg/kg. Of the 50 or so patients in dose escalation, about 20 had hepatocellular carcinoma, about 15 had melanoma, 9 had renal cell carcinoma and 9 had head and neck cancer. Prior anti-PD-1, anti-PD-L1 or anti-CTLA-4 therapy was permitted, and checkpoint inhibitors had been received by less than 45% of dose-escalation patients. Three dose-escalation patients achieved partial responses, one with hepatocellular carcinoma and two with cutaneous melanoma. A male proportion of approximately 83% and a mean age of approximately 55 years, ranging from roughly 23 to 85, were recorded for the dose-escalation cohort. The paper covers the monotherapy dose-escalation part of the phase I ivuxolimab trial, which included N of about 51 patients.

This clone was seen more than once but under ten times. There is no known antigen for this receptor. No qualities accompany the bases; no much larger clone lies one base away. Patients with a history of autoimmune disease or receiving systemic immunosuppression were excluded from the trial. Peripheral blood for TCR sequencing was drawn from every dose cohort at baseline, at cycle 4 day 1 and at cycle 7 day 1. The samples were drawn from a first-in-human, open-label, multicenter phase I dose-escalation trial of ivuxolimab. Adults with locally advanced or metastatic melanoma, renal cell, hepatocellular, or head and neck squamous cell carcinoma were enrolled in the trial. Before TCR sequencing, CD4+ and CD8+ T cells were separately sorted from peripheral blood. Between the V and J ends, shortened by 6 bases and 0 bases respectively, the junction contains 12 bases. Including the terminal cysteine and phenylalanine, the CDR3 comprises 15 residues. Only CDR3 DNA is held: 45 bases, read in frame from base 1. CDR1 and CDR2, looked up from the germline V gene (reference sequence), are LNHDA and SQIVND.

Genomic DNA was extracted from sorted cells for sequencing of the TCRbeta CDR3 region. TCRbeta CDR3 regions were sequenced using the immunoSEQ Assay. TCRdb mirrors the immuneACCESS table, restricted to in-frame sequences. Some clones are absent from its copies; in checked studies, under half trace to an unresolved V gene, and the reason for the others is unknown. This sample comprises 40,000 to 60,000 clones, approximately 79% of them detected only once. In total, the top ten clones hold over 6.5% of the sample. General conclusions and limits of the study: After ivuxolimab, expanded clones were on average more numerous among CD8+ T cells than among CD4+ T cells. In partial responders in the 0.1-3.0 mg/kg groups, normalized peripheral clonal expansion was found to be among the lowest, especially among CD8+ T cells. Low levels of normalized T-cell clonal expansion were also seen in some patients who did not respond. At doses of 0.1 to 3.0 mg/kg, clonal expansion of both CD4+ and CD8+ T cells in blood was seen between baseline and week 6. Which antigens the clonally expanded peripheral T cells were specific for was not determined.

The sequence was obtained from an adult with an advanced solid tumor such as melanoma, head and neck, liver or kidney cancer. This chain joins TRBV19 to TRBJ1-5; the D gene cannot be named for sure. The starting material was CD4+ or CD8+ T cells sorted from blood, obtained in a trial of the OX40 agonist ivuxolimab. CDR3 sequence: CASSPHWTSNQPQHF. Here is the DNA: TGTGCCAGTAGCCCTCACTGGACTAGCAATCAGCCCCAGCATTTT.